This TCR beta chain was sequenced for a study of breast tumors, draining lymph nodes, adjacent tissues (dated by TCRdb to the mid-2010s). Regarding the research as a whole: In breast cancer patients, the study compared the TCR beta repertoires of tumor, adjacent nontumor tissue and axillary lymph nodes. In human breast cancer, the study set out to evaluate how tumor, surrounding tissue and draining lymph node repertoires relate to one another and whether T cells may move between these sites. Overall study results and their limits: The data were considered consistent with the idea that most tumor T cells come from the lymph node and then expand in tumor tissue. Tumor and nontumor tissue repertoires were found to be significantly more similar in luminal-like than in basal-like breast cancer. The conclusion that tumor T cells originate in lymph nodes was framed as consistent with a hypothesis rather than directly demonstrated. Tumors showed preferential V and J gene usage, and their T-cell repertoire diversity fell below that of lymph nodes yet above that of nontumor tissue.

TCRdb shows the sequencer as Illumina HiSeq 2000. Multiplex PCR amplification was used to generate the TCR beta chain libraries. The amplified TCR beta chain products were analyzed by high-throughput sequencing. TCRdb reprocessed the public reads (quality trimming at Q25 with fastp, clone calling with MiXCR) and kept in-frame beta chains. Rows with a matching CDR3 protein are joined into one entry that keeps the most common DNA and genes. Within this sample are approximately 130,000 distinct CDR3 sequences, with 21% of them counted one time only. The leading ten clones occupy 2.2% of the sample. CDR1 and CDR2, looked up from the germline V gene (reference sequence), are SEHNR and FQNEAQ. Trimming removed 5 bases from V and 3 bases from J; the gene matches leave 6 bases unexplained. From the cysteine up to the phenylalanine, the CDR3 has a length of 14 residues. CDR3 DNA only is kept here, 42 bases in frame from base 1.

This clonotype was observed many times. Its cognate antigen has yet to be identified. Within one base of it there is no much larger clone, and no base qualities were kept. Lymph node samples came from the axillary draining lymph nodes of breast cancer patients. The sequence links TRBV7-9 to TRBJ2-7, and TRBD1 aligns with 8 junction nucleotides. Sample: axillary lymph node tissue. This clonotype originated in a female donor with breast cancer. Some clones in this sample may be carry-over from other donors' samples. At the DNA level, the sequence is TGTGCCAGCAGCCCAGGGACAGGACTCTACGAGCAGTACTTC. This gives the protein CASSPGTGLYEQYF.